The 21 T cell receptor beta chains in this list originate from one sample, sequenced in a study of T-cell memory formation after mild COVID-19. MiXCR, run by TCRdb on the 5' RACE reads, gives a single entry per CDR3 protein. The sample holds approximately 430,000 distinct CDR3 sequences, 23% seen once. Sequencing was performed on PBMCs or a T cell subset sorted from them (not recorded which). The receptors come from an adult woman who had mild COVID-19 (a few samples of this study predate the infection). Cell type and time point are not known.

The chain has TRBV3-1 and TRBJ2-1; 10 positions agree with TRBD2. The CDR3 covers 12 residues. V lost 3 bases and J lost 14; bases outside the gene matches: 4. The germline V gene has CDR1 LGHDT and CDR2 YNNKEL (reference sequence). The CDR3 loop is CASSHAAGGKFF. CDR3 DNA sequence: TGTGCCAGCAGCCATGCAGCGGGAGGGAAGTTCTTC.

The sample holds a few counts of this clonotype. This chain links TRBV4-2 with TRBJ2-2; 11 nucleotides line up with TRBD2. Looked up from germline, CDR1 is LGHNA and CDR2 is YNFKEQ. Unmatched junction bases numbered 2, after V lost 1 base and J lost 1 base. The length of the CDR3 is 17 residues. This CDR3 reads CASSQVTSGKNTGELFF. The CDR3 region has the DNA TGTGCCAGCAGCCAAGTGACTAGCGGGAAGAACACCGGGGAGCTGTTTTTT.

This clonotype has only a few counts. V usage is TRBV24-1 and J usage is TRBJ2-3; TRBD2 might be the D (6 bases). The CDR3 has 16 residues. Looked up from germline, CDR1 is KGHDR and CDR2 is SFDVKD. V lost 4 bases to trimming and J lost 2 bases, with 15 bases between them. CDR3 protein: CATSEGIWTTTDTQYF. The CDR3 DNA sequence: TGTGCCACCAGTGAAGGGATTTGGACTACCACAGATACGCAGTATTTT.

The genes are TRBV7-6 and TRBJ2-3; 12 nucleotides agree with TRBD2. The CDR3 loop spans 16 amino acids. CDR1 and CDR2 (germline): SGHVS, FNYEAQ. V trimming: 2 bases; J trimming: 4 bases; junction bases outside the gene matches: 4. The CDR3 is CASSLIPSGGADTQYF. The CDR3 DNA sequence: TGTGCCAGCAGCTTAATCCCTAGCGGGGGGGCAGATACGCAGTATTTT.

This clonotype was observed a few times. The chain has TRBV7-2 and TRBJ2-1; no firm D call. CDR3 size: 16 residues. From germline, CDR1 is SGHTA and CDR2 FQGNSA. Trimming left V 5 bases short and J 3 bases short, with 17 bases between. CDR3 region: CASSHSSGLLYNEQFF. The CDR3 DNA reads TGTGCCAGCAGCCACAGCTCCGGGCTCCTCTACAATGAGCAGTTCTTC.

This clonotype occurred a few times. Here the CDR3 DNA reads TGTGCCAGCAGCTTCGGACAGGGAAGAGGGCTTTACAATGAGCAGTTCTTC. Translation gives CASSFGQGRGLYNEQFF. V gene TRBV11-2 combines with J gene TRBJ2-1; 8 bases map to TRBD1. V lost 3 bases and J lost 4; bases outside the gene matches: 11. CDR3 length: 17 amino acids. Per germline, CDR1 SGHAT and CDR2 FQNNGV.

The chain recombines TRBV7-9 with TRBJ2-7, with 8 nucleotides matching TRBD1. This CDR3 region has 14 residues. Germline values: CDR1 SEHNR, CDR2 FQNEAQ (reference sequence). J gave up 4 bases and V 5 bases, and 7 bases lay outside the gene matches. The chain's CDR3 is CASSTIRQGYEQYF. The CDR3 DNA is TGTGCCAGCAGCACAATTCGACAGGGGTACGAGCAGTACTTC.

This clonotype was observed a handful of times. The chain joins TRBV30 to TRBJ2-7; no definite D call. Per germline, CDR1 GTSNPN and CDR2 SVGIG (reference sequence). V gave up 2 bases and J gave up 7 bases, with 12 bases separating them. The CDR3 covers 12 residues. The CDR3 sequence: CAWSRTMGEQYF. CDR3 bases: TGTGCCTGGAGTAGGACCATGGGTGAGCAGTACTTC.

The V call is TRBV4-1, the J call TRBJ1-2, with a tentative D call TRBD1 (5 bases). From germline, CDR1 is MGHRA and CDR2 YSYEKL. The germline V and J ends were trimmed by 2 bases and 5 bases, with 15 bases remaining between them. The CDR3 loop spans 15 amino acids. The CDR3 bases are TGCGCCAGCAGCCAAACCGACAGCCCTGGGTATGGCTACACCTTC. Its protein is CASSQTDSPGYGYTF.

The chain has TRBV12-3 or TRBV12-4 and TRBJ2-3; 10 nucleotides align to TRBD2. CDR3 size: 12 residues. J gave up 7 bases and V 7 bases, and 2 bases lay outside the gene matches. The CDR3 is CASKLAGHTQYF. The CDR3 DNA reads TGTGCCAGCAAACTAGCGGGGCATACGCAGTATTTT.

This clonotype was observed a few times. The chain combines TRBV18 with TRBJ1-5, with 8 bases fitting TRBD1. Germline CDR1 reads KGHSH; CDR2 reads LQKENI. CDR3 length equals 13 residues. J lost 6 bases, V lost 6 bases, and 4 bases had no gene match. CDR3 in amino acids: CASSQGAGQPQHF. The DNA for the CDR3 is TGTGCCAGCTCCCAGGGGGCGGGTCAGCCCCAGCATTTT.

The J gene is TRBJ2-2, the V gene TRBV5-1; D gene uncertain. Per germline, CDR1 SGHRS and CDR2 YFSETQ. The length of the CDR3 is 15 residues. Trimming pared 0 bases from V and 3 bases from J, leaving 9 bases between. This chain's CDR3 is CASSLGHLDTGELFF. CDR3 sequence (DNA): TGCGCCAGCAGCTTGGGCCACCTGGACACCGGGGAGCTGTTTTTT. The complete variable domain, with remaining parts taken from reference TRBV5-1 and TRBJ2-2, reads KAGVTQTPRYLIKTRGQQVTLSCSPISGHRSVSWYQQTPGQGLQFLFEYFSETQRNKGNFPGRFSGRQFSNSRSEMNVSTLELGDSALYLCASSLGHLDTGELFFGEGSRLTVL.

This clonotype was seen ten or more times. V usage is TRBV20-1 and J usage is TRBJ2-1; perhaps TRBD2 as D (5 bases). Trimming left V 7 bases short and J 3 bases short, with 16 bases between. The CDR3 consists of 14 residues. Germline CDR1 DFQATT, CDR2 SNEGSKA (reference sequence). The CDR3 DNA sequence: TGCAGTGGTAGGAGAAGCGGAAACTACAATGAGCAGTTCTTC. Its protein product is CSGRRSGNYNEQFF.

This chain uses TRBV6-1 with TRBJ2-2; TRBD1 is a possible D gene (7 bases). The germline gives CDR1 MNHNS, CDR2 SASEGT. Trimming left V 8 bases short and J 0 bases short, with 10 bases between. The CDR3 contains 14 residues. CDR3 bases: TGTGCCAGCGCCAGGGGGGCGAACACCGGGGAGCTGTTTTTT. It specifies CASARGANTGELFF.

The rearrangement links TRBV4-1 to TRBJ2-1, with 11 bases fitting TRBD2. With V trimmed by 0 bases and J by 11 bases, 15 bases remained unmatched. Germline lookup yields CDR1 MGHRA and CDR2 YSYEKL. The CDR3 totals 18 residues. CDR3: CASSQDLTSGDHNNKQFF. As DNA, the CDR3 is TGCGCCAGCAGCCAAGATTTGACTAGCGGGGATCACAATAATAAGCAGTTCTTC.

This clonotype was found a few times. The gene calls are TRBV12-3 or TRBV12-4 and TRBJ1-5; unclear D gene. This CDR3 is 13 amino acids long. V lost 8 bases and J 3 bases, leaving 11 bases between the germline ends. The DNA of the CDR3 is TGTGCCAGCCTACAGAGGGCCAATCAGCCCCAGCATTTT. Translated, it gives CASLQRANQPQHF.

This chain links TRBV20-1 with TRBJ2-2, with 9 positions matching TRBD1. The CDR3 loop spans 16 amino acids. With 2 bases clipped from V and 4 bases from J, the junction kept 8 bases outside the gene matches. Germline assignment: CDR1 DFQATT and CDR2 SNEGSKA (reference sequence). CDR3 amino acids: CSARTSGTGRTGELFF. Written as DNA, the CDR3 is TGCAGTGCTAGAACCTCCGGGACAGGGCGCACCGGGGAGCTGTTTTTT.

The chain employs TRBV15 and TRBJ1-5; 7 positions agree with TRBD1. The CDR3 contains 15 residues. V lost 1 base and J lost 3; bases outside the gene matches: 3. Germline-derived CDR1 and CDR2 are LNHNV and YYDKDF (reference sequence). CDR3 DNA: TGTGCCACCAGCAGAGGCCAGGGGGTCAATCAGCCCCAGCATTTT. This gives the protein CATSRGQGVNQPQHF.

This chain uses TRBV28 with TRBJ1-1, with 7 bases identical to TRBD1. CDR3 size: 16 residues. The V gene end was trimmed by 2 bases and the J gene end by 6 bases; junction bases not matched to a gene: 12. Per the germline V gene, CDR1 is MDHEN and CDR2 is SYDVKM. The CDR3 reads CASSLEFGAGTAEAFF. The DNA for the CDR3 is TGTGCCAGCAGTTTAGAGTTTGGGGCAGGGACAGCTGAAGCTTTCTTT.

In its sample, this clonotype was seen a few times. This sequence joins TRBV9 and TRBJ1-2, with D possibly TRBD1 on 5 matching bases. The CDR3 totals 14 residues. Trimming stripped 0 bases from V and 4 bases from J, with 10 bases between. The germline V gene has CDR1 SGDLS and CDR2 YYNGEE. DNA for the CDR3: TGTGCCAGCAGCGTAGGGGGCGTAGGCTATGGCTACACCTTC. Its translation: CASSVGGVGYGYTF.

This clonotype has just a few counts. The rearrangement links TRBV6-1 to TRBJ2-1, with 11 bases matching TRBD2. The CDR3 runs to 17 residues. V was pared by 5 bases and J by 1 base, with 7 bases of the junction left unmatched. Germline assignment: CDR1 MNHNS and CDR2 SASEGT. The CDR3 sequence is CASSQLAGDGSYNEQFF. Written as DNA, the CDR3 is TGTGCCAGCAGTCAACTAGCGGGAGATGGATCCTACAATGAGCAGTTCTTC.